The next 30 T cell receptor beta chains were all read from a single sample in a study of Graves' ophthalmopathy and Graves' hyperthyroidism. Amplified material comprised TCR beta CDR3 regions derived from RNA transcripts. HTBI-primed RT-PCR formed the first round, and a multiplex PCR formed the second. Using its own MiXCR run on the multiplex PCR reads, TCRdb lists one record per CDR3 protein. The sample records 560,000 or so distinct CDR3 sequences, 35% to 45% being singletons. What was sequenced was peripheral blood or thyroid tissue (not recorded which). The receptor source for this set is an adult man with Graves' hyperthyroidism.

This clonotype was observed at least ten times. The V and J genes are TRBV5-4 and TRBJ2-7; D call uncertain. V lost 0 bases and J lost 0, with 10 bases in between. CDR1 and CDR2 (germline): SGHNT, YYREEE (reference sequence). The CDR3 is 15 amino acids. The CDR3 loop is CASSLGADPSYEQYF. CDR3 nucleotide sequence: TGTGCCAGCAGCTTGGGAGCCGACCCCTCCTACGAGCAGTACTTC. Drawing the rest from reference TRBV5-4 and TRBJ2-7, the complete variable domain is ETGVTQSPTHLIKTRGQQVTLRCSSQSGHNTVSWYQQALGQGPQFIFQYYREEENGRGNFPPRFSGLQFPNYSSELNVNALELDDSALYLCASSLGADPSYEQYFGPGTRLTVT.

V gene TRBV29-1 combines with J gene TRBJ2-7, with D perhaps TRBD2 (5 bases). This CDR3 has 14 amino acids. Germline CDR1 reads SQVTM; CDR2 reads ANQGSEA. The V and J ends lost 6 bases and 7 bases respectively, with 22 bases between them. CDR3 residues: CSVETGILPREQYF. The CDR3, as DNA: TGCAGCGTGGAAACCGGGATCCTTCCCCGAGAGCAGTACTTC.

This clonotype was seen a few times. This rearrangement joins TRBV7-9 to TRBJ1-1, with TRBD1 matching 8 bases. This CDR3 is built from 17 residues. V was pared by 5 bases and J by 1 base, with 12 bases of the junction left unmatched. Germline values: CDR1 SEHNR, CDR2 FQNEAQ (reference sequence). The CDR3 protein is CASSLLPGQDWNTEAFF. The CDR3 region has the DNA TGTGCCAGCAGCCTTCTCCCGGGACAGGACTGGAACACTGAAGCTTTCTTT.

This clonotype was observed a handful of times. The rearrangement uses TRBV3-1 and TRBJ2-7; possible D gene TRBD2, 6 bases. The CDR3 totals 15 residues. Trimming cost V 4 bases and J 6 bases, with 19 bases left between them. Per germline, CDR1 LGHDT and CDR2 YNNKEL (reference sequence). CDR3 protein: CASSPAGTLAIEQYF. Written as DNA, the CDR3 is TGTGCCAGCAGCCCAGCCGGGACTCTAGCCATCGAGCAGTACTTC.

This clonotype was recorded many times. The genes are TRBV20-1 and TRBJ2-7; 9 bases are a match to TRBD2. Germline CDR1 is DFQATT and CDR2 is SNEGSKA (reference sequence). The CDR3 is made up of 14 amino acids. The J segment lost 2 bases and the V segment lost 3 bases, leaving 5 bases of the junction unmatched. CDR3 amino acids: CSARTSGLTYEQYF. In DNA form, the CDR3 reads TGCAGTGCTAGGACTAGCGGATTAACCTACGAGCAGTACTTC.

The gene calls are TRBV24-1 and TRBJ1-2; a possible D gene is TRBD1 (5 bases). The CDR3 consists of 15 residues. V shed 7 bases and J shed 5 bases, with 19 bases lying between them. Germline V gives CDR1 KGHDR, CDR2 SFDVKD. CDR3 amino acids: CATSALTDTQYGYTF. The CDR3 bases are TGTGCCACCAGCGCCCTGACAGATACGCAGTATGGCTACACCTTC.

This clonotype was seen at least ten times. The junction departs from the called germline gene at one end, perhaps through a read error. The J gene is TRBJ1-5, the V gene TRBV7-8, with 7 nucleotides matching TRBD1. Germline CDR1 and CDR2: SGHVS and FQNEAQ. The CDR3 sequence is 14 residues long. CDR3 loop: CASSLAGGKQPQHF. Here the CDR3 DNA reads TGTGCCAGCAGCTTAGCAGGGGGCAAGCAGCCCCAGCATTTT.

This sequence joins TRBV2 and TRBJ2-7; 8 nucleotides match TRBD2. V was clipped by 3 bases and J by 3 bases; unmatched bases: 7. The length of the CDR3 is 15 residues. Germline loops: CDR1 SNHLY, CDR2 FYNNEI. CDR3 bases: TGTGCCAGCAGTGAGATGCCCGGGACTAGCTACGAGCAGTACTTC. It codes for CASSEMPGTSYEQYF.

The gene calls are TRBV20-1 and TRBJ2-3; 7 bases map to TRBD2. The CDR3 is made up of 13 amino acids. V lost 6 bases to trimming and J lost 5 bases; unmatched junction nucleotides: 8. CDR1 is DFQATT and CDR2 is SNEGSKA in the germline V gene (reference sequence). CDR3 sequence: CSAREGRLDTQYF. Here the CDR3 DNA reads TGCAGTGCAAGGGAGGGCCGTCTAGATACGCAGTATTTT.

This clonotype was recorded at least ten times. This chain links TRBV12-3 or TRBV12-4 with TRBJ1-6; 7 nucleotides line up with TRBD1. The CDR3 sequence is 14 residues long. V was pared by 6 bases and J by 7 bases, with 6 bases of the junction left unmatched. CDR3: CASRRQGPNSPLHF. CDR3 in DNA: TGTGCCAGCAGAAGACAGGGACCAAATTCACCCCTCCACTTT.

The J gene is TRBJ1-1, the V gene TRBV6-5; 8 bases line up with TRBD1. This CDR3 comprises 15 residues. Germline lookup yields CDR1 MNHEY and CDR2 SVGAGI. J was trimmed by 6 bases and V by 6 bases; bases with no gene match: 12. The DNA for the CDR3 is TGTGCCAGCAGCAGGGGGCCCACGGGATACCCTGAAGCTTTCTTT. Translating it yields CASSRGPTGYPEAFF.

This clonotype appeared a few times. The chain employs TRBV9 and TRBJ2-5, with 9 bases identical to TRBD1. V lost 0 bases and J lost 1; bases outside the gene matches: 13. CDR1 is SGDLS, CDR2 YYNGEE, per germline. This CDR3 contains 19 residues. The CDR3 coding sequence is TGTGCCAGCAGCGTAGCCCCCCCACTGACAGGGGGGGCCCAAGAGACCCAGTACTTC. Translation: CASSVAPPLTGGAQETQYF.

The sample holds one count of this clonotype. The genes are TRBV7-4 and TRBJ2-5; 11 bases agree with TRBD2. Germline assignment: CDR1 SGHVT and CDR2 SQSDAQ. Losses at the gene ends were 1 base for V and 2 bases for J; bases not matched to a gene: 3. The CDR3 contains 16 residues. The CDR3 DNA sequence: TGTGCCAGCAGCTTAGTAGCGGGAGGGACACAAGAGACCCAGTACTTC. Its protein product is CASSLVAGGTQETQYF.

Concerning this clonotype: A much bigger clone sits one base away, suggesting this may be a read error. This rearrangement joins TRBV5-4 to TRBJ2-5; 7 bases map to TRBD1. TRBJ2-7 explains the end of the DNA better; the J call may be wrong. CDR3 length equals 17 residues. Germline lookup yields CDR1 SGHNT and CDR2 YYREEE (reference sequence). The CDR3: CASSFSRDRSRVYEQYF. CDR3 in DNA: TGTGCCAGCAGCTTCTCAAGGGACAGAAGTAGGGTCTACGAGCAGTACTTC.

Many counts were recorded for this clonotype. The gene calls are TRBV14 and TRBJ2-7; perhaps TRBD2 as D (6 bases). CDR3 length: 13 residues. V was trimmed by 9 bases and J by 2 bases, leaving 14 bases between them. In germline, CDR1 is SGHDN, CDR2 FVKESK. CDR3 in amino acids: CASSGTPTYEQYF. For the CDR3, the DNA is TGTGCCAGTTCCGGGACTCCTACCTACGAGCAGTACTTC. Full variable domain (missing parts from reference TRBV14 and TRBJ2-7): EAGVTQFPSHSVIEKGQTVTLRCDPISGHDNLYWYRRVMGKEIKFLLHFVKESKQDESGMPNNRFLAERTGGTYSTLKVQPAELEDSGVYFCASSGTPTYEQYFGPGTRLTVT.

The sample holds many counts of this clonotype. The chain links TRBV15 to TRBJ1-2; 12 bases map to TRBD1. The length of the CDR3 is 15 residues. V was clipped by 0 bases and J by 8 bases; unmatched bases: 4. Germline V lookup: CDR1 LNHNV, CDR2 YYDKDF (reference sequence). As DNA, the CDR3 is TGTGCCACCAGCAGAGACCTCGGGACAGGGGGCGGCTACACCTTC. Its translation: CATSRDLGTGGGYTF.

With regard to this clonotype: A much larger clone lies one base from this, so it may be a read error. The V call is TRBV29-1, the J call TRBJ1-3; unclear D gene. Trimming took 2 bases from V and 4 from J, leaving 6 bases between them. This CDR3 comprises 12 residues. CDR1 SQVTM and CDR2 ANQGSEA come from the germline V gene. The CDR3 loop reads CSVELNGNTIYF. The CDR3 DNA follows: TGCAGCGTTGAACTCAACGGAAACACCATATATTTT.

This clonotype was seen many times. The chain uses TRBV7-9 and TRBJ1-6, with 7 bases fitting TRBD1. The length of the CDR3 is 15 residues. CDR1 and CDR2 from the germline V gene are SEHNR and FQNEAQ (reference sequence). V lost 6 bases, J lost 5 bases, and 7 bases stayed unmatched. This CDR3 is CASRNTGDDNSPLHF. The CDR3 DNA sequence: TGTGCCAGCAGAAACACAGGGGACGATAATTCACCCCTCCACTTT.

Ten or more counts support this clonotype. The chain has TRBV29-1 and TRBJ1-1, with D tentatively TRBD1 (6 bases). CDR3 length: 13 residues. Trimming left V 5 bases short and J 6 bases short, with 16 bases between. Germline V gives CDR1 SQVTM, CDR2 ANQGSEA. CDR3 protein: CSVLHYRVPEAFF. The CDR3 coding sequence is TGCAGCGTTCTACACTACAGGGTCCCTGAAGCTTTCTTT.

The chain employs TRBV20-1 and TRBJ2-5; 9 bases agree with TRBD1. The J segment lost 5 bases and the V segment lost 0 bases, leaving 4 bases of the junction unmatched. Germline V gene lookup returns CDR1 DFQATT and CDR2 SNEGSKA (reference sequence). CDR3 length equals 14 residues. As DNA, the CDR3 is TGCAGTGCTAGAGAGACAGGGGGGGTTGAGACCCAGTACTTC. It translates to CSARETGGVETQYF.

This clonotype occurred many times. Sequence at one end of the junction differs from germline and may be a read error. Written as DNA, the CDR3 is TGCAGTGCGAGCAGGGACACCCCCCGGGAGCTATTTTTT. Amino acids: CSASRDTPRELFF. The V and J genes are TRBV20-1 and TRBJ2-2; D is possibly TRBD1 or TRBD2 (6 bases each). The V gene's germline CDR1 is DFQATT and CDR2 SNEGSKA (reference sequence). The CDR3 runs 13 residues.

In its sample, this clonotype was seen many times. The V gene is TRBV5-8, the J gene TRBJ1-4; TRBD1 matches 7 bases. V gave up 4 bases and J gave up 8 bases; unmatched junction bases: 11. The germline CDR1 and CDR2 sequences are SGHTS and YDEGEE. This CDR3 has 15 amino acids. The CDR3 reads CASSGGTDGLEKLFF. The CDR3 nucleotides read TGTGCCAGCAGCGGCGGGACAGACGGCTTAGAAAAACTGTTTTTT.

On this clonotype itself: This may stem from a read error, because a much larger clone lies one nucleotide away. The gene calls are TRBV7-3 and TRBJ2-2; tentatively, D is TRBD1 or TRBD2 (5 bases each). This CDR3 spans 15 amino acids. Germline V gene lookup returns CDR1 SGHTA and CDR2 FQGTGA. Here the CDR3 DNA reads TGTGCCAGCGGAAGGGACCACATCAACACCGGGGAGCTGCTTTTT. Translating it yields CASGRDHINTGELLF.

A remark on this clonotype: A much larger clone lies a single base off, so this may be a read error. This rearrangement joins TRBV9 to TRBJ2-2; D is possibly TRBD2 (6 bases). CDR1 is SGDLS and CDR2 is YYNGEE in the germline V gene. The CDR3 loop spans 13 amino acids. CDR3 coding DNA: TGTGCCAGCAGCGTAGTTGTCACCGGGGGGCTGTTTTTT. As protein: CASSVVVTGGLFF.

This chain connects TRBV12-3 or TRBV12-4 to TRBJ1-2, with 7 bases that match TRBD1. The CDR3 has 16 residues. The V and J ends lost 6 bases and 2 bases, in that order; junction bases with no gene match: 12. For the CDR3, the DNA is TGTGCCAGCAGCCAAATAGCGGGACAGAGAAACTATGGCTACACCTTC. This gives the protein CASSQIAGQRNYGYTF.

The table lists this clonotype with a few counts. The rearrangement joins TRBV12-3 or TRBV12-4 to TRBJ1-4, with no clear D. V was clipped by 8 bases and J by 7 bases, with 11 bases between them. The CDR3 consists of 12 residues. DNA of the CDR3: TGTGCCAGCGCTGACTCTGGTGAAAAACTGTTTTTT. This gives the protein CASADSGEKLFF.

In its sample, this clonotype was seen a few times. The genes are TRBV29-1 and TRBJ2-7; 9 positions match TRBD1. Trimming cost V 7 bases and J 3 bases; bases outside gene matches: 7. The germline gives CDR1 SQVTM, CDR2 ANQGSEA. The CDR3 length is 13 residues. In DNA form, the CDR3 reads TGCAGCGCGGGGACAGGGCTGATCTACGAGCAGTACTTC. Its protein product is CSAGTGLIYEQYF.

As regards this clonotype: With a much larger clone just one base away, this may be a read error. The chain is built from TRBV7-3 and TRBJ2-7, with D unresolved. The germline gives CDR1 SGHTA, CDR2 FQGTGA. The ends were cut back, 5 bases at V and 1 base at J, with 15 bases in the middle. CDR3 size: 15 residues. CDR3 sequence (DNA): TGTGCCAGCAGCCCCTCGGGCGTGGGGTCCTACGAGCAGTACTTC. Amino acids: CASSPSGVGSYEQYF.

This clonotype was recorded at least ten times. The chain links TRBV29-1 to TRBJ1-3; no definite D call. Trimming cost V 3 bases and J 2 bases, with 5 bases left between them. CDR1 is SQVTM and CDR2 is ANQGSEA in the germline V gene. CDR3 size: 12 residues. CDR3 sequence: CSVEHTGNTIYF. The CDR3 coding sequence is TGCAGCGTTGAGCATACTGGAAACACCATATATTTT.

This clonotype has at least ten counts. The chain combines TRBV12-5 with TRBJ2-7; the D gene is possibly TRBD1 (5 bases). The CDR3 loop spans 12 amino acids. Germline loops: CDR1 LGHNT, CDR2 FRNRAP. V lost 3 bases to trimming and J lost 3 bases, with 6 bases between them. The CDR3 is CASGLGVYEQYF. The CDR3 DNA reads as TGTGCTAGTGGTTTAGGGGTCTACGAGCAGTACTTC.